The following is a T cell receptor (beta chain) sequence with its context. Per the original methods: It was from reference gene primer amplification that nucleated cell counts were estimated. Assay: immunoSEQ multiplex PCR; the TCRdb copy retains only in-frame clones and omits some. V and J calls and clone size are those listed in that table; D and trimming were worked out from the DNA. The sample carries under 300,000 clones, around 90% recorded once. The source of the sample is a study of blood T cell repertoires in COVID-19. At the level of the study: Both acute and convalescent COVID-19 samples were obtained from the United States, Italy and Spain. T cells, B-cell-depleted T cells, or PBMCs provided the cDNA or gDNA that served as material.

Per germline, CDR1 LGHDT and CDR2 YNNKEL (reference sequence). Trimming shortened V by 0 bases and J by 4 bases, and 5 bases separated the two germline ends. The CDR3 contains 13 residues. The receptor was derived from a woman in her forties who had recovered from COVID-19. V gene TRBV3-1 (or the pseudogene TRBV3-2) combines with J gene TRBJ2-3; D is ambiguous. Sequenced: peripheral blood. The CDR3 DNA reads as TGTGCCAGCAGCCAAGATTCGGCAGATACGCAGTATTTT. Residues: CASSQDSADTQYF.